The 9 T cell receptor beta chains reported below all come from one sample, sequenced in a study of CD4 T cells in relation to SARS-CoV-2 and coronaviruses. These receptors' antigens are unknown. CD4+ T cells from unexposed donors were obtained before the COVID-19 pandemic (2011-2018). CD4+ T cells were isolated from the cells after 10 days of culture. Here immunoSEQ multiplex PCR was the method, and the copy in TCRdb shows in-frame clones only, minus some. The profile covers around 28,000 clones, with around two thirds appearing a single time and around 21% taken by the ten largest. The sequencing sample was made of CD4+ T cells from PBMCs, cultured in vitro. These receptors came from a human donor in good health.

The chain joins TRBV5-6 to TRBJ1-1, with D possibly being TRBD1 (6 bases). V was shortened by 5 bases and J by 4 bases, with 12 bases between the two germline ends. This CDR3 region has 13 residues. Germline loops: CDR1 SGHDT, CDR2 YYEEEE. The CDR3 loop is CASRYTGSTEAFF. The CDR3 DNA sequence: TGTGCCAGCAGGTATACAGGGAGCACTGAAGCTTTCTTT.

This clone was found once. The CDR3 DNA sequence: TGTGCCAGCTCACCACCGTTAGCGGCCTATCCTCGCACAGATACGCAGTATTTT. Translation: CASSPPLAAYPRTDTQYF. This chain links TRBV18 with TRBJ2-3, with D perhaps TRBD2 (6 bases). This CDR3 region has 18 residues. V was pared by 0 bases and J by 1 base, with 17 bases between. CDR1 and CDR2 (germline): KGHSH, LQKENI.

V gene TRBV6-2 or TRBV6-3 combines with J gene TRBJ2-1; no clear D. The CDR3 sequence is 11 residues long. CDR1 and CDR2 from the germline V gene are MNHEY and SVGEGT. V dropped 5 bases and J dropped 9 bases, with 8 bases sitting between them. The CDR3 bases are TGTGCCAGCAGTCCCCGAGGTGAGCAGTTCTTC. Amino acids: CASSPRGEQFF.

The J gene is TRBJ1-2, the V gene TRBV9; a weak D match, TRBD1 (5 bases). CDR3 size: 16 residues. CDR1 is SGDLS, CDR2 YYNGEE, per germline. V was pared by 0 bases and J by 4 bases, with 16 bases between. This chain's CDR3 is CASSVDGSQGSYGYTF. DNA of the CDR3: TGTGCCAGCAGCGTAGATGGAAGTCAGGGTTCCTATGGCTACACCTTC.

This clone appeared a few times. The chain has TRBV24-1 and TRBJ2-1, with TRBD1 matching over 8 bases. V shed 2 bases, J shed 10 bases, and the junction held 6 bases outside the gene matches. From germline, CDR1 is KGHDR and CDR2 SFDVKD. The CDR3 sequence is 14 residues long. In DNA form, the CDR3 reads TGTGCCACCAGTGATTACCCAGGGGGCGGGGAGCAGTTCTTC. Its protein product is CATSDYPGGGEQFF.

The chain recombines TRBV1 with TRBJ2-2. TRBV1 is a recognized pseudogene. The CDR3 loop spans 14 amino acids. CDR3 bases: TGCACCACTAACATGGACGGGAACACCGGGGAGCTGTTTTTT. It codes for CTTNMDGNTGELFF.

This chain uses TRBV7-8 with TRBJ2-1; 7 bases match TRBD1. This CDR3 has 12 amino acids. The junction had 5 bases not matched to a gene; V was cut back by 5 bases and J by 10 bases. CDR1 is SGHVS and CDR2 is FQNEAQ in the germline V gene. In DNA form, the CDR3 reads TGTGCCAGCAGCCTACAGGGGCTAGAGCAGTTCTTC. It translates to CASSLQGLEQFF. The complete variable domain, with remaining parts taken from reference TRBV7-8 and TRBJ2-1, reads GAGVSQSPRYKVAKRGQDVALRCDPISGHVSLFWYQQALGQGPEFLTYFQNEAQLDKSGLPSDRFFAERPEGSVSTLKIQRTQQEDSAVYLCASSLQGLEQFFGPGTRLTVL.

The CDR3 DNA reads TGTGCCTGGAGCCCGGGGACAGCTAATGAAAAACTGTTTTTT. This translates into CAWSPGTANEKLFF. The chain carries TRBV30 and TRBJ1-4; TRBD1 matches at 7 bases. J gave up 3 bases and V 3 bases, and 4 bases lay outside the gene matches. This CDR3 region has 14 residues. Germline V lookup: CDR1 GTSNPN, CDR2 SVGIG (reference sequence). Based on the CDR3 plus reference TRBV30 and TRBJ1-4, the full variable domain is SQTIHQWPATLVQPVGSPLSLECTVEGTSNPNLYWYRQAAGRGLQLLFYSVGIGQISSEVPQNLSASRPQDRQFILSSKKLLLSDSGFYLCAWSPGTANEKLFFGSGTQLSVL.

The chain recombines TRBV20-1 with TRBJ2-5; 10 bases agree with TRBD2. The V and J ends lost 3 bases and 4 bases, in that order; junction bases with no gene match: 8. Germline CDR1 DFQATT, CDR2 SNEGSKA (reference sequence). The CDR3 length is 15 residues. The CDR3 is CSASRGLAEAETQYF. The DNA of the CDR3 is TGCAGTGCTAGTAGAGGACTAGCGGAAGCAGAGACCCAGTACTTC.